The text below deals with one T cell receptor (beta chain). This sample was included in a study of blood T cell repertoires in COVID-19. Germline lookup yields CDR1 ENHRY and CDR2 SYGVKD. This CDR3 region has 11 residues. Trimming removed 10 bases at V and 5 bases at J, with 11 bases between. Measured with immunoSEQ multiplex PCR; TCRdb has only the in-frame clones, and not every one. Among fewer than 200,000 clones listed, 80% to 90% were seen once. This TCR was sampled from a man in his 70s with active or convalescent COVID-19. The chain is built from TRBV10-3 and TRBJ1-1, with D hard to call. What was sequenced was peripheral blood. The CDR3 loop is CATARDTEAFF. For the CDR3, the DNA is TGTGCCACCGCGAGGGATACTGAAGCTTTCTTT.